A selection of T cell receptor beta chains follows, all from one sample in a study of identical twins. In TCRdb, the 5' RACE reads were re-called with MiXCR into one record per CDR3 protein. This sample has 350,000 or so distinct CDR3 sequences, with roughly 9% found just once. Sample: naive T cells sorted from blood. The receptor source for this set is a woman between 45 and 60 years old in good health. Both conserved end residues are part of each CDR3. The order of the fields is D gene, V gene, clone size, J gene, CDR3 DNA, CDR3 protein. D genes are given only for firm matches. The size entry is marked missing in some rows and otherwise reads once, few, many or a size class.

TRBD2	TRBV12-3/TRBV12-4	NA	TRBJ2-2	TGTGCCAGCAGTAAGCCGGGACTAGCGGGTCACGGGGAGCTGTTTTTT	CASSKPGLAGHGELFF
TRBD2	TRBV29-1	many	TRBJ2-1	TGCAGCGTTGAGGGGACTAGCGTCATCAATGAGCAGTTCTTC	CSVEGTSVINEQFF
NA	TRBV7-9	few	TRBJ1-1	TGTGCCAGCAGCTCAGGGATTGTCCCGGCAGCTTTCTTT	CASSSGIVPAAFF
NA	TRBV11-3	many	TRBJ2-1	TGTGCCAGCAGCAATCAGGGAAAAACACACTACAATGAGCAGTTCTTC	CASSNQGKTHYNEQFF
NA	TRBV19	few	TRBJ2-1	TGTGCCAGTAGTATAGACCCCGGCGGAGAGCAGTTCTTC	CASSIDPGGEQFF
NA	TRBV9	many	TRBJ1-5	TGTGCCAGCAGCGCAACAGGTCACCCCGATCAGCCCCAGCATTTT	CASSATGHPDQPQHF
NA	TRBV5-1	few	TRBJ2-7	TGCGCCAGCAGCTTGGGGGTTAGCTCCTACGAGCAGTACTTC	CASSLGVSSYEQYF
NA	TRBV19	few	TRBJ2-2	TGTGCCAGTAGTATGAGGGGACAGAACACCGGGGAGCTGTTTTTT	CASSMRGQNTGELFF
TRBD2	TRBV14	NA	TRBJ2-3	TGTGCCAGCAGCCAAGATTTAATTGGGACGACTAGCGGGAGCGCAGATACGCAGTATTTT	CASSQDLIGTTSGSADTQYF
NA	TRBV11-2	NA	TRBJ2-5	TGTGCCAGCAGCTTTAGGGGGACTGGGGAGACCCAGTACTTC	CASSFRGTGETQYF
NA	TRBV9	few	TRBJ1-2	TGTGCCAGCAGCGTGGGGGCAACTAACTATGGCTACACCTTC	CASSVGATNYGYTF
NA	TRBV27	NA	TRBJ2-7	TGTGCCAGCGGTGTCTCAATTGAGACCTACGAGCAGTACTTC	CASGVSIETYEQYF
NA	TRBV7-8	many	TRBJ2-5	TGTGCCAGCCTCTCGACTCTCGAGACCCAGTACTTC	CASLSTLETQYF
NA	TRBV20-1	many	TRBJ1-1	TGCAGTGCTAGTCCGGGGGACACTGAAGCTTTCTTT	CSASPGDTEAFF